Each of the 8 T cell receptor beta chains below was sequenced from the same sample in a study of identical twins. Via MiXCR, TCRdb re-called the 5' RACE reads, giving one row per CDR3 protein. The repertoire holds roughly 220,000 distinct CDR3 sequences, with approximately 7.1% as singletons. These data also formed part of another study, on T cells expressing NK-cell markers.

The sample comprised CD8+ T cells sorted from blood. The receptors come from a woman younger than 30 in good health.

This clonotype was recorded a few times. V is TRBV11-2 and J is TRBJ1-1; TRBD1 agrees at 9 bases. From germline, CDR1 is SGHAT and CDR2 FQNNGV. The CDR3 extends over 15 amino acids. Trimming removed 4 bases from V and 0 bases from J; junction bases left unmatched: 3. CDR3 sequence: CASSSWTGVNTEAFF. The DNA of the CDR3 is TGTGCCAGCAGCTCCTGGACAGGGGTGAACACTGAAGCTTTCTTT.

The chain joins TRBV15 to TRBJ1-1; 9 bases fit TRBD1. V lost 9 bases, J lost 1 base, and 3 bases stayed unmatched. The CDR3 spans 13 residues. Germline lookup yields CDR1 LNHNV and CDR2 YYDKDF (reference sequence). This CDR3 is CATRTGENTEAFF. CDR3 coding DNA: TGTGCCACACGGACAGGGGAGAACACTGAAGCTTTCTTT. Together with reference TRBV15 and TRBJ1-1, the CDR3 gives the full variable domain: DAMVIQNPRYQVTQFGKPVTLSCSQTLNHNVMYWYQQKSSQAPKLLFHYYDKDFNNEADTPDNFQSRRPNTSFCFLDIRSPGLGDTAMYLCATRTGENTEAFFGQGTRLTVV.

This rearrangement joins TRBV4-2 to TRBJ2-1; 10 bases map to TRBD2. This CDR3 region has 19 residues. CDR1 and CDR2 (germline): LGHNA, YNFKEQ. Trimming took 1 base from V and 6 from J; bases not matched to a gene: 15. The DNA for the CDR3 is TGTGCCAGCAGCCAAGTCGCCTCTCGTGTACTAGCGGGGCCCAATGAGCAGTTCTTC. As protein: CASSQVASRVLAGPNEQFF.

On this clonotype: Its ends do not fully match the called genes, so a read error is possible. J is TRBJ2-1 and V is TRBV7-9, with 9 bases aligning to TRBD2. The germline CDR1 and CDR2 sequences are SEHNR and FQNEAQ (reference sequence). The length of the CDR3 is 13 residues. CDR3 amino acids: CSGGRSSYNEQFF. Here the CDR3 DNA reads TGCAGCGGGGGGCGAAGCTCCTACAATGAGCAGTTCTTC.

The CDR3 nucleotides read TGTGCCAGCAGCCCTTTACCGGGACAGGGGGTTTCGTCGAGAACTGAAGCTTTCTTT. Translating it yields CASSPLPGQGVSSRTEAFF. The V call is TRBV3-1, the J call TRBJ1-1; TRBD1 matches 11 bases. This CDR3 has 19 residues. Germline V CDR1 and CDR2: LGHDT, YNNKEL (reference sequence). J gave up 5 bases and V 4 bases, and 18 bases lay outside the gene matches.

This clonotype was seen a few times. In DNA, the CDR3 is TGTGCCAGCAGCTTTAGGGGTGAGACCCAGTACTTC. This encodes CASSFRGETQYF. This chain joins TRBV7-8 and TRBJ2-5, with D possibly matching TRBD1 (5 bases). V dropped 3 bases and J dropped 5 bases, with 7 bases sitting between them. The CDR3 contains 12 residues. Germline V lookup: CDR1 SGHVS, CDR2 FQNEAQ.

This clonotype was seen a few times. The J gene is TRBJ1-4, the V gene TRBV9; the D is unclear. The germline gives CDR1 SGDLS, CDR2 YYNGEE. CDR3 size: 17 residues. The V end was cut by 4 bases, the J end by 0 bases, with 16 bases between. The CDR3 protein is CASSPVRAQATNEKLFF. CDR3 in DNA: TGTGCCAGCAGCCCGGTTCGGGCCCAAGCAACTAATGAAAAACTGTTTTTT. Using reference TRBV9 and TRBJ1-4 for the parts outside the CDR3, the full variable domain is DSGVTQTPKHLITATGQRVTLRCSPRSGDLSVYWYQQSLDQGLQFLIQYYNGEERAKGNILERFSAQQFPDLHSELNLSSLELGDSALYFCASSPVRAQATNEKLFFGSGTQLSVL.

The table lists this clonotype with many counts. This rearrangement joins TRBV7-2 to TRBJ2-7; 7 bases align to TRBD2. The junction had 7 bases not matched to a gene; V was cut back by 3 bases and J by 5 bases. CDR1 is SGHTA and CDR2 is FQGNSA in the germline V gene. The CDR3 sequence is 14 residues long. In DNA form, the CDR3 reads TGTGCCAGCAGCTTTATGGGCGGGAGTAACGAGCAGTACTTC. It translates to CASSFMGGSNEQYF.